The T cell receptor beta chain under discussion was sequenced for a study of shared clonotypes between healthy human individuals (dated by TCRdb to 2020 to 2021). General notes on the study: A couple of women and three men aged 18 to 49 years were included in the cohort. For each donor, three plates each were used for CD4 naive and CD4 memory, two plates were used for CD8 naive, and one plate was used for CD8 memory. Different laboratories and diverse techniques were used to prepare libraries and sequence TCR repertoires, to increase sequencing depth and limit assay-specific biases. To estimate repertoire size and how much clonotype sharing occurs between individuals, the study deeply sequenced the blood TCR repertoires of roughly 5 healthy adults. Leukapheresis yielded between about 0.9 and 9.5 billion PBMCs per donor. Summary of the overall study and its limitations: The small number of donors limited the genetic and exposure-history diversity represented. Incomplete sequencing was indicated by rarefaction of sorted-subset datasets, despite the large sequencing depth. Only blood was sampled, and tissue TCR repertoires likely differ from those in blood. Clonotypes shared by all four sorted-subset donors showed higher generation probabilities than non-shared clonotypes. About 5% of naive CD4, around 3.5% of naive CD8, 2% to 2.5% of memory CD4, and about 0.4% of memory CD8 clonotypes were shared across several donors. Naive subsets generally had larger estimated clonotype richness than memory subsets. Pairwise subsampling led to the expectation that sequencing depth would affect the degree of clonotype sharing among donors.

About this clone: Its antigen is not yet known. The input lacks base qualities; no much larger clone sits a single base away.

Using the deep immunoSEQ assay, multiplex PCR amplified TCR CDR3 regions from genomic DNA. Extracted genomic DNA from each cell subset was distributed evenly across all wells of several immunoSEQ 96-well plates, and each plate was treated as a replicate. For sorted subsets, approximately 200 ng of genomic DNA, equivalent to 25,000 to 35,000 T cell genomes, went into each replicate PCR. Purified libraries were quantified with a Qubit 3.0 fluorometer, sized on a Bioanalyzer 2100, and re-quantified with the KAPA Library Quantification kit. Every immunoSEQ 96-well plate was sequenced on a separate single-read 150-cycle Illumina NextSeq 550 flow cell. As for the original processing: The immunoSEQ output contained only junctional sequences without quality scores, so filtering could not match that applied to full-length reads. Sequences were annotated with PyIR, a Python wrapper for IgBLAST v1.9, and V/J genes and CDR3 were assigned using IMGT germline references. Reads with weak V/J assignments (E-value above 1e-6), missing CDR3, stop codons, out-of-frame junctions, or ambiguous translated residues were removed. A V3J clonotype was defined by an identical inferred V gene, J gene, and CDR3 amino acid sequence. To compute the percentage overlap between repertoires, the number of shared unique clonotypes was divided by the size of the smaller repertoire. Repertoire richness was assessed with RTK rarefaction, the Chao1 estimator, and Recon v2.1 estimates of unobserved clonotypes. For all TCRbeta clonotypes obtained by the gDNA method from a few donors, generation probabilities were computed with OLGA. This immuneACCESS table, as held by TCRdb, lists in-frame sequences with V and J called but not all clones. Of the missing ones, under half trace to an unresolved V gene in checked studies; the others have no known cause. V, J and clone size are taken as reported in that table, and D and trimming were inferred from the DNA itself. For this sample the table gives more than 550,000 clones, of which around 70% were detected only once. Approximately 1.8% of the sample belongs to the ten largest clones.

The donors were healthy, HIV-negative adults with no recently reported acute infections or vaccinations. All donors were Caucasian adults living in Nashville, Tennessee, USA. CD4+ T cells were enriched by magnetic negative selection, after which naive cells were positively selected on CD45RA and the negative fraction was taken as the memory subset. Blood was collected by leukapheresis, and PBMCs were isolated by Ficoll-Histopaque density gradient centrifugation and then cryopreserved in liquid nitrogen vapor phase. Purity and quantity of every magnetically sorted T cell population were checked by analytical flow cytometry. Each sorted fraction had its genomic DNA isolated and then quantified by UV absorbance on a Nanodrop 2000c. This receptor was taken from a woman aged 25 to 39 in good health. The sequencing input was memory CD4+ T cells sorted from blood. Taken with the paper, the label for cell subset or site translates to: CD45RA-negative fraction.

The base sequence is TGTGCCAGCAGCCCCGCAGAATCCTACGAGCAGTACTTC. The encoded protein is CASSPAESYEQYF. The V gene is TRBV5-4 and the J gene is TRBJ2-7; the D gene assignment is ambiguous. Trimming costs V 4 bases and J 1 base, and their ends lie 9 bases apart. Taken from the germline V gene (reference sequence), the CDR1 and CDR2 loops are SGHNT and YYREEE. From cysteine to phenylalanine, the CDR3 is 13 amino acids long. Only CDR3 DNA remains: 39 bases, in frame from the first base.